This TCR beta chain came from a study of vaccination effects on CD4 cells after COVID-19. Study information: Everyone in the study got two shots of either the BNT162b2 or mRNA-1273 vaccine. General study points: There were few convalescent patients in the study and no early post-infection timepoints. Marked clonal contraction of infection- and vaccine-induced clones was seen late after vaccination.

Comments on this clone: Its antigen is as yet unknown.

The table came from immunoSEQ multiplex PCR; TCRdb's copy has only in-frame clones and leaves some out. The data show about 73,000 clones, about four fifths seen once. Sequencing in the ViraFEST assay came after antigen-specific CD4+ T cells had been expanded with viral peptide pools, which were used to stimulate PBMC. Subsequent to a culture period of around eleven days, CD4+ T cells were isolated. Nucleocapsid antibody tests were negative, and the vaccine recipients had no prior SARS-CoV-2 infection. Trimming cost V 3 bases and J 0 bases, with 8 bases left between them. Germline CDR1 and CDR2: MNHNS and SASEGT. CDR3 size: 15 residues.

The source was CD4+ T cells from PBMCs cultured with SARS-CoV-2 spike peptides, collected before COVID-19 vaccination. This chain links TRBV6-1 with TRBJ1-4, with D unclear. This TCR came from a human donor who received a COVID-19 vaccine. CDR3 coding DNA: TGTGCCAGCAGTGAGCGGTCTGCAACTAATGAAAAACTGTTTTTT. This codes for CASSERSATNEKLFF.